This T cell receptor beta chain was retrieved from a study of PD-1 blockade in classical Hodgkin lymphoma. Study background: Intravenous infusions of nivolumab 3 mg/kg reached patients every 2 weeks.

Worth noting for this clone: Its antigen is still unknown.

Time point: cycle 4 day 1 (C4D1), after 6 weeks of nivolumab. Each patient relapsed following autologous stem cell transplantation, and prior brentuximab vedotin exposure differed. Regarding the study as a whole: Newly diagnosed patients and complete responders had comparable diversity at baseline. TCR diversity at baseline was reported to be reduced in newly diagnosed patients relative to healthy donors.

Using immunoSEQ multiplex PCR, the repertoire was profiled, and TCRdb retains in-frame clones only, with some absent. The repertoire holds 100,000 or so clones, with about nine tenths as singletons. The origin of this receptor is a human donor with classical Hodgkin lymphoma. Sequences were derived from peripheral blood mononuclear cells (PBMCs), sampled before the fourth cycle of nivolumab.

CDR3 coding DNA: TGTGCCAGCAGTGAGGTAGCGGAGAGCACAGATACGCAGTATTTT. Protein product: CASSEVAESTDTQYF. This chain uses TRBV2 with TRBJ2-3, with TRBD2 as a possible D gene (6 bases). The CDR3 runs 15 residues. Per the germline V gene, CDR1 is SNHLY and CDR2 is FYNNEI. V was pared by 3 bases and J by 0 bases, with 10 bases between.